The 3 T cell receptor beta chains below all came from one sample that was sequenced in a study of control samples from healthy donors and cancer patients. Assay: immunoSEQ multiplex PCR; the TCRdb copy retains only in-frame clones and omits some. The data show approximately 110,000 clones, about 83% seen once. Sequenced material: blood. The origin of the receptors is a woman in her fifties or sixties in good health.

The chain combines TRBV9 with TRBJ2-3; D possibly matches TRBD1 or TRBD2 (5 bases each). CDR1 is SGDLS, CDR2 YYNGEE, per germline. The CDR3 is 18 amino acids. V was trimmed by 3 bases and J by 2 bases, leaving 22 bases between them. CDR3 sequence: CASSAGARTTYHTDTQYF. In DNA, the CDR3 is TGTGCCAGCAGCGCCGGGGCTAGAACCACTTATCACACAGATACGCAGTATTTT.

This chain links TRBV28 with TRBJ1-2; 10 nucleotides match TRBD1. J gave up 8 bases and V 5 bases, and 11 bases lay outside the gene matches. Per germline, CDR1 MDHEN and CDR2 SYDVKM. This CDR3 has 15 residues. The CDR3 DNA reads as TGTGCCAGCAGTGCCGCCGGGACAGGGGACGGCGGCTACACCTTC. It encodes CASSAAGTGDGGYTF.

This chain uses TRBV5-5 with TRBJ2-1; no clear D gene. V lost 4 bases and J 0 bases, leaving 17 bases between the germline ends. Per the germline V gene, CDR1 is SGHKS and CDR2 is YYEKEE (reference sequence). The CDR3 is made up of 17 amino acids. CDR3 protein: CASSTDPAPSSYNEQFF. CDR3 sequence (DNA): TGTGCCAGCAGCACTGACCCGGCCCCGAGCTCCTACAATGAGCAGTTCTTC.